This TCR beta chain is from a study of cytomegalovirus exposure and HLA in healthy donors. A remark on this clone: Its specificity is unknown. One junction end disagrees with the germline gene, perhaps due to a read error.

Study-wide findings and caveats: Using the classifier, cytomegalovirus status was reportedly diagnosed with high specificity and sensitivity. The Asian-associated ancestry cluster reportedly had fewer N-insertions than the approximately 700-donor mean in a later analysis.

This CDR3 has 14 amino acids. CDR1 is KGHSH and CDR2 is LQKENI in the germline V gene. Primers: 60 Vbeta forward and 13 Jbeta reverse. The data were produced by immunoSEQ multiplex PCR, yet TCRdb's version contains in-frame clones alone and is incomplete. The sample spans under 200,000 clones; the ten largest clones claim 0.65% to 0.9%. The gene calls are TRBV18 and TRBJ2-5, with 7 bases that match TRBD2. Sequencing was performed on PBMCs. The receptor was derived from a woman younger than 35 in good health and CMV-seropositive. In DNA, the CDR3 is TGTGCCAGTTCACGGTCGGGAGCGGGGGAGACCCAGTACTTC. It is translated as CASSRSGAGETQYF.